These 8 T cell receptor beta chains were sequenced from one sample in a study of blood T cell repertoires in COVID-19. Profiled with immunoSEQ multiplex PCR; TCRdb holds only in-frame clones, not every one. The table lists hundreds of thousands of clones, 80% to 90% of them singletons. The sequencing input was peripheral blood. The receptors shown here come from a woman in her forties or fifties who had recovered from COVID-19.

This clone was counted ten times or more. This chain links TRBV6-6 with TRBJ2-1, with TRBD2 identical over 12 bases. The CDR3 totals 17 residues. Trimming took 5 bases from V and 9 from J; bases not matched to a gene: 14. CDR1 and CDR2 from the germline V gene are MNHNY and SVGAGI (reference sequence). CDR3 DNA: TGTGCCAGCAGTCACCCCCCGGGGCTAGCGGGGGGGACTGAGCAGTTCTTC. Translation gives CASSHPPGLAGGTEQFF.

This chain connects TRBV5-6 to TRBJ2-7, with 11 bases aligning to TRBD2. CDR3 length equals 15 residues. The V segment lost 0 bases and the J segment 3 bases; nucleotides outside the gene matches: 2. Germline-derived CDR1 and CDR2 are SGHDT and YYEEEE. The CDR3, as DNA: TGTGCCAGCAGCTTGGGGACTAGCGGGTTCTACGAGCAGTACTTC. This codes for CASSLGTSGFYEQYF.

The V gene is TRBV29-1, the J gene TRBJ1-1, with D perhaps matching TRBD1 (5 bases). V dropped 2 bases and J dropped 8 bases, with 18 bases sitting between them. The CDR3 is 14 residues long. Per germline, CDR1 SQVTM and CDR2 ANQGSEA. The CDR3 spells CSVERARGRREAFF. CDR3 in DNA: TGCAGCGTTGAACGCGCTAGGGGCCGCCGGGAAGCTTTCTTT.

The chain joins TRBV6-5 to TRBJ2-2, with 7 bases fitting TRBD2. Germline V gene lookup returns CDR1 MNHEY and CDR2 SVGAGI. The length of the CDR3 is 14 residues. The V segment lost 8 bases and the J segment 7 bases; nucleotides outside the gene matches: 10. The chain's CDR3 is CASRSAGEGGELFF. Here the CDR3 DNA reads TGTGCCAGCCGGTCGGCGGGAGAGGGCGGGGAGCTGTTTTTT.

This sequence joins TRBV28 and TRBJ1-2, with 11 bases that match TRBD1. The CDR3 length is 12 residues. The germline CDR1 and CDR2 sequences are MDHEN and SYDVKM. Losses at the gene ends were 10 bases for V and 6 bases for J; bases not matched to a gene: 4. The CDR3 sequence: CATRTGGDGYTF. The CDR3, as DNA: TGTGCCACCCGGACAGGGGGCGATGGCTACACCTTC.

The chain uses TRBV7-2 and TRBJ2-7; D possibly corresponds to TRBD1 (6 bases). CDR1 is SGHTA, CDR2 FQGNSA, per germline. Trimming pared 0 bases from V and 1 base from J, leaving 7 bases between. The CDR3 extends over 14 amino acids. CDR3 region: CASSLARGSYEQYF. The CDR3 nucleotides are TGTGCCAGCAGCTTAGCCAGGGGTTCCTACGAGCAGTACTTC. The full variable domain, its missing parts supplied by reference TRBV7-2 and TRBJ2-7, is GAGVSQSPSNKVTEKGKDVELRCDPISGHTALYWYRQSLGQGLEFLIYFQGNSAPDKSGLPSDRFSAERTGGSVSTLTIQRTQQEDSAVYLCASSLARGSYEQYFGPGTRLTVT.

The chain is built from TRBV7-8 and TRBJ2-5; tentatively, D is TRBD2 (5 bases). The CDR3 has 15 residues. Trimming shortened V by 4 bases and J by 4 bases, and 16 bases separated the two germline ends. Per the germline V gene, CDR1 is SGHVS and CDR2 is FQNEAQ. CDR3 DNA sequence: TGTGCCAGCAGCTACCGCCTGAGGGAGCCAGAGACCCAGTACTTC. It codes for CASSYRLREPETQYF.

Written as DNA, the CDR3 is TGTGCCAGCAGCTCCTCTAAACACTTCCGGGGGGGCCACTACGAGCAGTACTTC. This codes for CASSSSKHFRGGHYEQYF. The V and J genes are TRBV11-2 and TRBJ2-7, with TRBD2 matching 8 bases. The CDR3 has 18 amino acids. With 4 bases clipped from V and 3 bases from J, the junction kept 17 bases outside the gene matches. In germline, CDR1 is SGHAT, CDR2 FQNNGV.